Sequencing of this T cell receptor (beta chain) was carried out in a study of blood T cell repertoires in COVID-19. Study information: The study drew acute and convalescent COVID-19 samples from the United States, Italy and Spain.

The repertoire was sequenced with immunoSEQ multiplex PCR; TCRdb's copy has only in-frame clones and lacks some. The sample lists roughly 250,000 clones, 80% to 90% occurring once. In germline, CDR1 is LNHDA, CDR2 SQIVND (reference sequence). This CDR3 has 15 residues. V lost 5 bases, J lost 5 bases, and 18 bases lay in between. The count of this clone is one. Material: peripheral blood. This sequence originates from a woman between 40 and 55 years old with acute or convalescent COVID-19. The rearrangement joins TRBV19 to TRBJ1-1; D uncertain. In DNA, the CDR3 is TGTGCCAGTAGTTACCGACTTCCTGGGAGGACTGAAGCTTTCTTT. Encoded protein: CASSYRLPGRTEAFF.